The clone carrying this TCR beta chain showed up just a few times. Antigen: not known. The V segment lost 6 bases and the J segment 5 bases; nucleotides outside the gene matches: 10. In germline, CDR1 is MNHNY, CDR2 SVGAGI (reference sequence). This CDR3 has 15 residues. The data belong to a study of cytomegalovirus exposure and HLA in healthy donors. Study summary: Caucasian-associated ancestry cluster membership applied to about 77% of around 400 genotyped donors.

Findings of the study overall: The authors later found most CMV-associated TCR beta chains appeared HLA-restricted.

In the PCR, 60 Vbeta and 13 Jbeta primers were used. Per the original data handling: Some 11 million of the roughly 80 million unique TCR beta chains counted in a later analysis were shared. The data were produced by immunoSEQ multiplex PCR, yet TCRdb's version contains in-frame clones alone and is incomplete. D and trimming come from the DNA, and the V and J calls and clone size come from that table. The table lists about 200,000 clones, around 79% of them singletons. Sequencing was done on a sample of PBMCs. The gene calls are TRBV6-6 and TRBJ1-1; 9 positions agree with TRBD1. The sequence derives from a woman in her 50s in good health and CMV-seronegative. The CDR3 nucleotides read TGTGCCAGCAGCCCGTTACAGGGGGCGCGAACTGAAGCTTTCTTT. This encodes CASSPLQGARTEAFF.